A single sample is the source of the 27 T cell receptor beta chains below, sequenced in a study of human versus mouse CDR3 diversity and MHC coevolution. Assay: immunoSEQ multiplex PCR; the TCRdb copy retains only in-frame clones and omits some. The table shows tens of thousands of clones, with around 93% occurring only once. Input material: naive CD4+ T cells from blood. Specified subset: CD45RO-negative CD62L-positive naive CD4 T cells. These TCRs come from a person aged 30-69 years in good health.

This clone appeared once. Written as DNA, the CDR3 is TGTGCCAGCAGTGAAAGTCTCAAGCGAGCGGGAGGGTACGAGCAGTACTTC. Protein product: CASSESLKRAGGYEQYF. V gene TRBV6-1 combines with J gene TRBJ2-7, with 10 positions matching TRBD2. The CDR3 extends over 17 amino acids. Per germline, CDR1 MNHNS and CDR2 SASEGT. The V gene end was trimmed by 2 bases and the J gene end by 4 bases; junction bases not matched to a gene: 11.

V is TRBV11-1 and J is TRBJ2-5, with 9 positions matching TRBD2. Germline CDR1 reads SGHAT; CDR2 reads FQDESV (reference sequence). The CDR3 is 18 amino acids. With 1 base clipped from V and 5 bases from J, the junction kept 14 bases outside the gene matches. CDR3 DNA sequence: TGTGCCAGCAGCTTAGAGGGTTGGGCAGCGGGGGGTGTCGAGACCCAGTACTTC. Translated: CASSLEGWAAGGVETQYF.

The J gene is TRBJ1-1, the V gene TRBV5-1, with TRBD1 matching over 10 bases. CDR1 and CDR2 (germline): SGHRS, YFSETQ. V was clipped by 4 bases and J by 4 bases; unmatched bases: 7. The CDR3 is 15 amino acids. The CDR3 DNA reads TGCGCCAGCAGCGCGGGACAGGGGTCGAGCACTGAAGCTTTCTTT. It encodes CASSAGQGSSTEAFF. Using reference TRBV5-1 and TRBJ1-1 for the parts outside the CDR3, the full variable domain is KAGVTQTPRYLIKTRGQQVTLSCSPISGHRSVSWYQQTPGQGLQFLFEYFSETQRNKGNFPGRFSGRQFSNSRSEMNVSTLELGDSALYLCASSAGQGSSTEAFFGQGTRLTVV.

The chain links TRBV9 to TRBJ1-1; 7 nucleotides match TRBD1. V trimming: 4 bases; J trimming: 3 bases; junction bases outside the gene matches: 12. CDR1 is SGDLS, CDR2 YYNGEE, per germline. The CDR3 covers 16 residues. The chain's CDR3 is CASSKKGAGLDTEAFF. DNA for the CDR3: TGTGCCAGCAGCAAGAAGGGGGCCGGTTTGGACACTGAAGCTTTCTTT.

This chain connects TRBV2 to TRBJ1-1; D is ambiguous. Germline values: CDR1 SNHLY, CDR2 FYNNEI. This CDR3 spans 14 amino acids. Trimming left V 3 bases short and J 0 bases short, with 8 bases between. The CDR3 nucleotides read TGTGCCAGCAGTGAGGGCACTTTGAACACTGAAGCTTTCTTT. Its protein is CASSEGTLNTEAFF.

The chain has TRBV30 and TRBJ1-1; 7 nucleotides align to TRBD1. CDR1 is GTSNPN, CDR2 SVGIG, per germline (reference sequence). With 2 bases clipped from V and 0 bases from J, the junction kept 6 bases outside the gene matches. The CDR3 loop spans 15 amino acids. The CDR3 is CAWSIRDRLNTEAFF. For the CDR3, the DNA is TGTGCCTGGAGTATCCGGGACAGACTGAACACTGAAGCTTTCTTT.

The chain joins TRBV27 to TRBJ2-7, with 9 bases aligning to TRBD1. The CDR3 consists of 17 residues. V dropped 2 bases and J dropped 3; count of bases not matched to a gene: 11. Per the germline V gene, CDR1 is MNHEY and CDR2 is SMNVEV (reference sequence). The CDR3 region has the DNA TGTGCCAGCAGTTTAAGCCGGGGCGGACAGGGGAGCTACGAGCAGTACTTC. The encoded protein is CASSLSRGGQGSYEQYF.

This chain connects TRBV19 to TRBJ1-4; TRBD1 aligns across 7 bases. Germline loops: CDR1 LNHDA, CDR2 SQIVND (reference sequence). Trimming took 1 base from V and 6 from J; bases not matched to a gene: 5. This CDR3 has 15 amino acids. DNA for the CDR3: TGTGCCAGTAGTATAGGAGGGACAGAAGATGAAAAACTGTTTTTT. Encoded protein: CASSIGGTEDEKLFF.

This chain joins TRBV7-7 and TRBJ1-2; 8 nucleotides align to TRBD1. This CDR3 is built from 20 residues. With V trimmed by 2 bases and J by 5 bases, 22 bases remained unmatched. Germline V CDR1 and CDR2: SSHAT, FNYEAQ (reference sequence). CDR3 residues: CASSLISRGQDILIPYGYTF. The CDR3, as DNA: TGTGCCAGCAGCTTAATAAGTAGGGGACAGGATATCTTAATCCCATATGGCTACACCTTC.

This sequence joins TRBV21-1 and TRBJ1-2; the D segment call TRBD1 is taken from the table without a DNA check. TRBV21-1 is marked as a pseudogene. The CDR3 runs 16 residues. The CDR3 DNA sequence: TGTGCCAGCAGCAAAGCCTTGGCAAAATCTAACTATGGCTACACCTTC. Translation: CASSKALAKSNYGYTF.

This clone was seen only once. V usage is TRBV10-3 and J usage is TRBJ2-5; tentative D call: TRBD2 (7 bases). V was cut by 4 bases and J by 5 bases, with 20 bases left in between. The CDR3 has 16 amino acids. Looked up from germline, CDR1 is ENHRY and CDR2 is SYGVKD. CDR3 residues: CAISVGGGPASETQYF. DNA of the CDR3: TGTGCCATCAGTGTTGGGGGGGGCCCAGCTAGTGAGACCCAGTACTTC.

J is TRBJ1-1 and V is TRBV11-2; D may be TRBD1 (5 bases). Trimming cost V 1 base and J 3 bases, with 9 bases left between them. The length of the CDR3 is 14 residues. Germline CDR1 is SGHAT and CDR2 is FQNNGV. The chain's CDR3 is CASSLVGGYTEAFF. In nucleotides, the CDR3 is TGTGCCAGCAGCTTAGTGGGGGGTTACACTGAAGCTTTCTTT.

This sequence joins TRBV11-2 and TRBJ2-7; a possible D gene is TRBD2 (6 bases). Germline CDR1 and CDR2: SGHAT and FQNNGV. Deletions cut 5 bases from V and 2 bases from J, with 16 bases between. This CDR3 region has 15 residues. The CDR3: CASSTSPRGTYEQYF. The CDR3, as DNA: TGTGCCAGCAGCACTAGCCCCAGAGGTACCTACGAGCAGTACTTC.

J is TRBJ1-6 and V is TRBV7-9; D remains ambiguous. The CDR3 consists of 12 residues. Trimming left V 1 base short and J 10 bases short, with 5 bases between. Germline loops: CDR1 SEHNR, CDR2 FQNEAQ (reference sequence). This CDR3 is CASSLVGSPLHF. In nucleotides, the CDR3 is TGTGCCAGCAGCTTAGTTGGCTCACCCCTCCACTTT.

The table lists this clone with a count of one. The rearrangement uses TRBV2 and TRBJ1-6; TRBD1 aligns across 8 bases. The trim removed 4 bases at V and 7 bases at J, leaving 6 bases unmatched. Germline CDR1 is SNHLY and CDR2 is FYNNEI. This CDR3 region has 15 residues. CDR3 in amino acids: CASSGRTGLNSPLHF. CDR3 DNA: TGTGCCAGCAGTGGGCGGACAGGGTTAAATTCACCCCTCCACTTT.

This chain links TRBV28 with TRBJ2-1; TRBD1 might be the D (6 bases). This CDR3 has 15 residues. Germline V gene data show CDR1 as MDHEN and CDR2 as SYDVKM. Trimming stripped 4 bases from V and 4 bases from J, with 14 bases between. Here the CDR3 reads CASSSSDSLYNEQFF. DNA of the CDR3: TGTGCCAGCAGTTCCTCGGACAGCCTTTACAATGAGCAGTTCTTC.

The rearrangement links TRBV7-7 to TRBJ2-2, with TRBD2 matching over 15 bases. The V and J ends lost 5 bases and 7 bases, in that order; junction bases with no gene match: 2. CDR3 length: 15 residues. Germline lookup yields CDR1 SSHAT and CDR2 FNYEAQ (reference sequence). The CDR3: CASSAGLAGGGELFF. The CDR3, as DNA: TGTGCCAGCAGCGCGGGACTAGCGGGAGGCGGGGAGCTGTTTTTT.

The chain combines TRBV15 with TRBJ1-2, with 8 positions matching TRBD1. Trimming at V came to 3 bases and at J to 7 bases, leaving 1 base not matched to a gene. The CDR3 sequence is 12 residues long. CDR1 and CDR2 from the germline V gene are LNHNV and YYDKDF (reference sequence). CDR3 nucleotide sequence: TGTGCCACCAGCAGGGACAGGGTTGGCTACACCTTC. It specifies CATSRDRVGYTF.

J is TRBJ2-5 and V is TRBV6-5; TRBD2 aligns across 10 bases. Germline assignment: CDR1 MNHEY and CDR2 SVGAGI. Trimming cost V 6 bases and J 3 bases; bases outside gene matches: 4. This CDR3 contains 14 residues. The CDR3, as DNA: TGTGCCAGCAGGAGTAGCGGGGGGAAAGAGACCCAGTACTTC. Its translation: CASRSSGGKETQYF.

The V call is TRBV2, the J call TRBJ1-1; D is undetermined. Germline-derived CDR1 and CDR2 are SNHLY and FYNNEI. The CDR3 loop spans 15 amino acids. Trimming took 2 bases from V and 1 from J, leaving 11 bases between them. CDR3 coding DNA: TGTGCCAGCAGTGAAAGCCCCCGGGGGAACACTGAAGCTTTCTTT. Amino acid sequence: CASSESPRGNTEAFF. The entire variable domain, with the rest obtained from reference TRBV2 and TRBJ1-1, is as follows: EPEVTQTPSHQVTQMGQEVILRCVPISNHLYFYWYRQILGQKVEFLVSFYNNEISEKSEIFDDQFSVERPDGSNFTLKIRSTKLEDSAMYFCASSESPRGNTEAFFGQGTRLTVV.

The DNA for the CDR3 is TGTGCCTGGAGTCCGGACAGGGCCTATAATTCACCCCTCCACTTT. It encodes CAWSPDRAYNSPLHF. V is TRBV30 and J is TRBJ1-6; 8 positions agree with TRBD1. The CDR3 totals 15 residues. The trim removed 2 bases at V and 2 bases at J, leaving 2 bases unmatched. Germline values: CDR1 GTSNPN, CDR2 SVGIG (reference sequence).

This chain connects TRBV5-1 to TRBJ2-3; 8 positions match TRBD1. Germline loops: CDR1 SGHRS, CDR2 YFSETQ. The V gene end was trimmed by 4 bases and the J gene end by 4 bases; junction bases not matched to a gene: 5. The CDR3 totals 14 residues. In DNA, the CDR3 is TGCGCCAGCAGCCAAGGACAGGGTCCAGATACGCAGTATTTT. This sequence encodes CASSQGQGPDTQYF.

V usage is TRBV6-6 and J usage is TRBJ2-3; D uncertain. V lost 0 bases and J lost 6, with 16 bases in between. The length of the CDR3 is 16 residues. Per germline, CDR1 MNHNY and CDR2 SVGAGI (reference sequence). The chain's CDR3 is CASSYSNPPFEDTQYF. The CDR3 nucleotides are TGTGCCAGCAGTTACTCGAATCCCCCATTCGAGGATACGCAGTATTTT.

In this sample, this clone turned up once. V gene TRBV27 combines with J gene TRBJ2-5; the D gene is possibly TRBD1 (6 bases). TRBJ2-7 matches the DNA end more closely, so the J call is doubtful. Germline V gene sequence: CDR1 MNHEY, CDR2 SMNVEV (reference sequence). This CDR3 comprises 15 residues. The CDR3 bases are TGTGCCAGCAGTTCGCCCGGGGCAGGGGTTTACGAGCAGTACTTC. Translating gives CASSSPGAGVYEQYF.

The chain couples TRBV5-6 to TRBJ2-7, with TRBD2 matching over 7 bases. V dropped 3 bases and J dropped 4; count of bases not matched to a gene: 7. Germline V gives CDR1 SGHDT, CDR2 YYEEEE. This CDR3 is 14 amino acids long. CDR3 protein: CASSSSSSGYEQYF. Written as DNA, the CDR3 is TGTGCCAGCAGCTCATCATCTAGCGGATACGAGCAGTACTTC.

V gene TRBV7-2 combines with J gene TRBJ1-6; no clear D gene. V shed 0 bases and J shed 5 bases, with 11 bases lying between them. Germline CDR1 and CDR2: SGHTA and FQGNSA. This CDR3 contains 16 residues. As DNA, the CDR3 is TGTGCCAGCAGCTTAGCTTCCGGTCGAAATAATTCACCCCTCCACTTT. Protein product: CASSLASGRNNSPLHF.

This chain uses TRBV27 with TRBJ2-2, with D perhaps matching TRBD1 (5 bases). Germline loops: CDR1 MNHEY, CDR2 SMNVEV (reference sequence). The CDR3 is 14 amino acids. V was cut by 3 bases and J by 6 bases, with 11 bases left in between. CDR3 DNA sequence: TGTGCCAGCAGTTTGGGGCAGTACGCCGGGGAGCTGTTTTTT. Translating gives CASSLGQYAGELFF.